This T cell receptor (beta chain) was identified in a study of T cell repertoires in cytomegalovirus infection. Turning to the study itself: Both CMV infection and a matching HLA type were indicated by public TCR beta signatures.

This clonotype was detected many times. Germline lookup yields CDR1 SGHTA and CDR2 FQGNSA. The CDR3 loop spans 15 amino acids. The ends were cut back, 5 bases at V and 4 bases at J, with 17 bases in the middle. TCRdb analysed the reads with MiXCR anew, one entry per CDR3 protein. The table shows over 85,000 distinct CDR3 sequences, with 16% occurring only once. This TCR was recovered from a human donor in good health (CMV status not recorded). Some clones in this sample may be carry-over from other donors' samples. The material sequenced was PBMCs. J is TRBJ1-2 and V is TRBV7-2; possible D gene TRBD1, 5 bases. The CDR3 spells CASSPPGAGLYGYTF. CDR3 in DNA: TGTGCCAGCAGCCCACCTGGGGCGGGGCTCTATGGCTACACCTTC.